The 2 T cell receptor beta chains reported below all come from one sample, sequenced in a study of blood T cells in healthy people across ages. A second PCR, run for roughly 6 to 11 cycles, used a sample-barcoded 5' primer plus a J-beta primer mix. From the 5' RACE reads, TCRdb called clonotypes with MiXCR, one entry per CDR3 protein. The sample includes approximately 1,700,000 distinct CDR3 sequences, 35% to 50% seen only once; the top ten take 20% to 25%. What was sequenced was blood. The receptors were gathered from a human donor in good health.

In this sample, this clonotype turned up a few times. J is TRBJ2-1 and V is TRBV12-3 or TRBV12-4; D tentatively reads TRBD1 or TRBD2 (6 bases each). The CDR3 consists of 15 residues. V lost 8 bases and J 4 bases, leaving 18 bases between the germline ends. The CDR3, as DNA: TGTGCCAGCCGGCAGAGAGGGGGGCTATACAATGAGCAGTTCTTC. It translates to CASRQRGGLYNEQFF.

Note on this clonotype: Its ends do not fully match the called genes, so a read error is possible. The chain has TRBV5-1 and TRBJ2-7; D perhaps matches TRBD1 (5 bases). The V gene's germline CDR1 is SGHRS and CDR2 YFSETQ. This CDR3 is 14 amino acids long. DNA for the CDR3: TGCGCCAACAGCACATTGGACACCTACTACGAGCAGTACTTC. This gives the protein CANSTLDTYYEQYF.